These T cell receptor beta chains were read from a single sample in a study of cytomegalovirus exposure and HLA in healthy donors. Data came from immunoSEQ multiplex PCR; TCRdb stores just in-frame clones and leaves some out. The table has over 150,000 clones, roughly 85% seen once. The sequenced sample consisted of PBMCs. These TCRs come from a woman aged 25 to 45 in good health and CMV-seronegative. CDR3s include the opening cysteine and the closing phenylalanine or tryptophan. A D gene is named only where the DNA matches it firmly. Expanded clones get a size class; other rows say once, few or many, or leave the size out.

clone_size	j_call	d_call	v_call	cdr3_aa
.	TRBJ2-7	TRBD2	TRBV27	CASSPRGGPYEQYF
.	.	TRBD1	TRBV6-6	CASSYRRGQGNTIYF
.	TRBJ1-2	TRBD1	TRBV7-9	CASSSGGTAGTANYGYTF
.	TRBJ2-6	TRBD2	TRBV28	CASRTSGSPGANVLTF
once	TRBJ2-7	TRBD2	TRBV5-1	CASSFRTSGSRYEQYF
.	TRBJ2-3	.	TRBV6-1	CASSEYVLQESTDTQYF
.	TRBJ2-4	.	TRBV15	CATSPGLWNIQYF
.	TRBJ2-7	TRBD1	TRBV28	CASSIEGAGYEQYF
.	TRBJ2-3	.	TRBV5-8	CAEDSDTQYF
.	TRBJ1-2	.	TRBV6-5	CASSYFRQAGYTF
.	TRBJ1-2	.	TRBV7-9	CASSLGETYGYTF
.	TRBJ2-6	TRBD1	TRBV7-7	CASSSGQGARSGANVLTF
once	TRBJ2-7	.	TRBV7-9	CASSARDTGSYEQYF
.	TRBJ2-3	.	TRBV18	CASSPRQGPDTQYF
.	TRBJ2-1	TRBD2	TRBV5-1	CASSPTVLAGGGEEQFF
.	TRBJ2-7	.	TRBV27	CASSPVLVSYYEQYF
.	TRBJ1-1	.	TRBV28	CASSSPSGVNTEAFF
.	TRBJ2-5	.	TRBV7-3	CASSHALEETQYF
.	TRBJ2-6	.	TRBV7-9	CASSPPQAPGANVLTF
.	TRBJ2-7	TRBD2	TRBV5-1	CASSLGGSSYEQYF
.	TRBJ1-5	.	TRBV7-9	CASSLEGGNQPQHF
.	TRBJ1-4	.	TRBV28	CASRKDWPLRGQTNEKLFF
.	TRBJ1-1	.	TRBV25-1	CASIGRETEAFF
few	TRBJ1-1	TRBD1	TRBV6-5	CASSYFSGGTEAFF
.	TRBJ2-7	TRBD2	TRBV19	CASSQTSGSSYEQYF
.	TRBJ2-7	TRBD2	TRBV9	CASSVGLAGDEQYF
.	TRBJ2-1	TRBD1	TRBV28	CASSFPPGTGDFFGSGYNEQFF
.	TRBJ2-1	TRBD1	TRBV10-2	CASRTTGGPYNEQFF
.	TRBJ2-1	TRBD1	TRBV5-4	CASSPRVGQGEGEQFF
.	TRBJ2-7	.	TRBV28	CASSPTGGEQYF
once	TRBJ2-7	TRBD2	TRBV27	CASSLLGLAGGKSYEQYF
.	TRBJ1-3	.	TRBV4-2	CASSQERGRGAGNTIYF
few	TRBJ2-7	TRBD2	TRBV6-5	CASSYTVAGNSYEQYF
.	TRBJ1-2	TRBD1	TRBV29-1	CSVTKTGTNGYTF
.	TRBJ1-5	.	TRBV7-9	CASSPGGDQPQHF
.	TRBJ2-5	.	TRBV6-5	CASSSVQETQYF
.	TRBJ1-2	.	TRBV6-1	CASSGHRVGTYGYTF
.	TRBJ1-2	.	TRBV25-1	CASSTLGQTWDGYTF
.	TRBJ2-1	TRBD2	TRBV15	CATSPGLSPYNEQFF
.	TRBJ2-7	.	TRBV30	CAWSPGTEQYF
.	TRBJ2-7	TRBD2	TRBV11-1	CASSPWAGGVIEQYF
.	TRBJ2-6	.	TRBV5-1	CASSLDVAGPGANVLTF
.	TRBJ1-2	TRBD1	TRBV5-1	CASGKPGQGREGYTF
.	TRBJ2-2	.	TRBV7-6	CASSSVGDSNTGELFF
few	TRBJ1-1	.	TRBV18	CASSPDSLNTEAFF
.	TRBJ2-7	.	TRBV9	CASSLGVTIYEQYF
.	TRBJ1-5	.	TRBV18	CASSGRESQPQHF
once	TRBJ2-7	TRBD2	TRBV18	CASSPGTSGTSYEQYF
.	TRBJ1-2	TRBD1	TRBV7-2	CASSPGQVHGYTF
.	TRBJ2-1	TRBD1	TRBV11-2	CASSLTGGRYGDEQFF
few	TRBJ1-4	TRBD1	TRBV28	CASSFGDRANEKLFF
.	TRBJ2-1	TRBD2	TRBV5-1	CASSLGTSGADEQFF
.	TRBJ2-7	TRBD2	TRBV27	CASSFFGASGGYEQYF